Below, one T cell receptor (beta chain) is given with its context. Its cognate antigen is unknown. The CDR3 length is 15 residues. Germline-derived CDR1 and CDR2 are LNHNV and YYDKDF (reference sequence). V shed 3 bases and J shed 0 bases, with 9 bases lying between them. These data originate in a study of cytomegalovirus exposure and HLA in healthy donors. General study points: Roughly even sequencing depth across donors was the assumption behind the presence/absence analyses. It was only CMV serostatus that was available as immune exposure information. Researchers reported that three CMV-associated chains were confirmed in vitro as CMV antigen-specific. It was 150 to 200 TCR beta chains that were listed as cytomegalovirus-associated.

It was with 60 Vbeta and 13 Jbeta primers that the PCR ran. Libraries were prepared by immunoSEQ multiplex PCR; TCRdb keeps only in-frame clonotypes and omits some of them. The data hold 140,000 to 150,000 clones, with 70% observed a single time. The chain links TRBV15 to TRBJ2-1; the D gene is possibly TRBD2 (6 bases). This receptor was taken from a woman aged 55-70 years in good health and CMV-seropositive. Sequencing input: PBMCs. CDR3 nucleotide sequence: TGTGCCACCAGCAGCGTCGGGGGCTCCTACAATGAGCAGTTCTTC. As protein: CATSSVGGSYNEQFF. Full variable domain (remainder filled in from reference TRBV15 and TRBJ2-1): DAMVIQNPRYQVTQFGKPVTLSCSQTLNHNVMYWYQQKSSQAPKLLFHYYDKDFNNEADTPDNFQSRRPNTSFCFLDIRSPGLGDTAMYLCATSSVGGSYNEQFFGPGTRLTVL.